The rows below give T cell receptor beta chains drawn from one sample of a study of response to subunit inactivated influenza vaccine. MiXCR was run by TCRdb on the RT-PCR reads, yielding one entry per CDR3 protein. The table shows hundreds of thousands of distinct CDR3 sequences, with approximately 12% occurring only once. The starting material was PBMCs from blood, obtained on the day of vaccination. The receptors shown here come from a man aged 45-65 years who received an inactivated influenza vaccine. The CDR3 runs from the conserved cysteine through the conserved F or W. A D gene is named only where the DNA matches it firmly. A clone size is listed for some rows: how often the clone was seen (once, few, many), or a class if it is expanded.

clone_size,j_call,d_call,v_call,cdr3_nt,cdr3_aa
.,TRBJ2-2,.,TRBV20-1,TGCAGTGCTAGAAGACTTCCTTCGGGATCCGGGGAGCTGTTTTTT,CSARRLPSGSGELFF
many,TRBJ2-1,TRBD1,TRBV10-3,TGTGCCATCAGTGATACAGGGGGCGGGGATGAGCAGTTCTTC,CAISDTGGGDEQFF
.,TRBJ1-5,.,TRBV4-3,TGCGCCAGCAGCCAAGGGGTTGGTCAGCCCCAGCATTTT,CASSQGVGQPQHF
.,TRBJ2-3,TRBD2,TRBV6-5,TGTGCCAGCAGTTACTGGACGGGGGGGCCTACAGATACGCAGTATTTT,CASSYWTGGPTDTQYF
many,TRBJ2-3,.,TRBV5-1,TGTGCCAGCAGCTTAGGTGCGGGATCCACAGATACGCAGTATTTT,CASSLGAGSTDTQYF
.,TRBJ2-1,.,TRBV12-3/TRBV12-4,TGTGCCAGCTCCGAATCCGCCGGGGGTAGCGACAATGAGCAGTTCTTC,CASSESAGGSDNEQFF
.,TRBJ2-7,TRBD2,TRBV15,TGTGCCACCAGCAGACTAGCGGGAGGTTCCTACGAGCAGTACTTC,CATSRLAGGSYEQYF
.,TRBJ2-3,.,TRBV5-5,TGTGCCAGCACCTCACTTCGCGGGGATACGCAGTATTTT,CASTSLRGDTQYF
.,TRBJ2-5,.,TRBV7-2,TGTGCCAGCAGAGATACAGGGGAGACCCAGTACTTC,CASRDTGETQYF
many,TRBJ2-7,.,TRBV28,TGTGCCAGCAGTACAAGGGACTACGAGCAGTACTTC,CASSTRDYEQYF
.,TRBJ2-1,.,TRBV7-2,TGTGCCAGCAGTAAACCGGCCCCGGGGCATGAGCAGTTCTTC,CASSKPAPGHEQFF
many,TRBJ2-5,TRBD1,TRBV20-1,TGCAGTGCCGCAGACAGGGTTAAGACCCAGTACTTC,CSAADRVKTQYF
many,TRBJ1-5,.,TRBV5-1,TGCGCCAGCAGCTTGCGTCCAGGGTCCAATCAGCCCCAGCATTTT,CASSLRPGSNQPQHF
.,TRBJ2-6,.,TRBV28,TGTGCCAGCAGTACCCGTCGGGTTGGGGCCAACGTCCTGACTTTC,CASSTRRVGANVLTF
.,TRBJ1-2,.,TRBV6-1,TGTGCCAGCAGTCCCCGGACCGCTCGAGGCTACACCTTC,CASSPRTARGYTF
.,TRBJ1-4,TRBD1,TRBV5-1,TGCGCCAGCAGCCTGGGACAGGCCACAACTAATGAAAAACTGTTTTTT,CASSLGQATTNEKLFF
many,TRBJ2-7,.,TRBV5-1,TGCGCCAGCAGTACGGTGGCAGGGGTCACCTACGAGCAGTACTTC,CASSTVAGVTYEQYF
many,TRBJ2-2,.,TRBV5-6,TGTGCCAGCAGTGGGGGACAGAACACCGGGGAGCTGTTTTTT,CASSGGQNTGELFF
few,TRBJ2-3,.,TRBV28,TGTGCCAGCAGTTTCGGTGGGAGTAGGTCAGATACGCAGTATTTT,CASSFGGSRSDTQYF
.,TRBJ1-1,.,TRBV11-2,TGTGCCAGCAGCCCCAAGGTCGGCACTGAAGCTTTCTTT,CASSPKVGTEAFF
.,TRBJ2-1,.,TRBV4-2,TGTGCCAGCAGCCAAGCCGTAAACAATGAGCAGTTCTTC,CASSQAVNNEQFF
few,TRBJ2-7,.,TRBV4-1,TGCGCCAGCAGCCAAGATACGGACGGGGTGTACTACGAGCAGTACTTC,CASSQDTDGVYYEQYF
.,TRBJ1-1,TRBD1,TRBV12-3/TRBV12-4,TGTGCCAGCAGTTCGAAAGGGACAGGGAACACTGAAGCTTTCTTT,CASSSKGTGNTEAFF
.,TRBJ1-2,.,TRBV4-1,TGCGCCAGCAGCCAAGATGTGTCGCGCCGGGGCTATGGCTACACCTTC,CASSQDVSRRGYGYTF
few,TRBJ2-2,.,TRBV9,TGTGCCAGCAGCGCACTGGGGCAGAACACCGGGGAGCTGTTTTTT,CASSALGQNTGELFF
.,TRBJ2-7,TRBD1,TRBV7-2,TGTGCCAGCACCCAGGGGGCACTCCTCTACGAGCAGTACTTC,CASTQGALLYEQYF
few,TRBJ2-5,.,TRBV14,TGTGCCAGCAGCCAATTACGGGCACAAGAGACCCAGTACTTC,CASSQLRAQETQYF
.,TRBJ2-7,.,TRBV3-1,TGTGCCAGCACCCCCGGAGTCATCCGCTACGAGCAGTACTTC,CASTPGVIRYEQYF
.,TRBJ1-4,.,TRBV24-1,TGTGCCACCAGTGATCCCTCGACAGGAGATAATGAAAAACTGTTTTTT,CATSDPSTGDNEKLFF
few,TRBJ2-7,.,TRBV5-1,TGCGCCAGCAGCCCGAACCCTCTTCTGAAAGAGCAGTACTTC,CASSPNPLLKEQYF
.,TRBJ2-5,.,TRBV7-6,TGTGCCAGCAGCGACCCCCATGGGGAGAGGGAGACCCAGTACTTC,CASSDPHGERETQYF
few,TRBJ2-1,TRBD2,TRBV12-3/TRBV12-4,TGTGCCAGCACCCTGGGACTAGCGGGAACCAATGAGCAGTTCTTC,CASTLGLAGTNEQFF
.,TRBJ1-1,TRBD1,TRBV12-3/TRBV12-4,TGTGCCAGCAGTCTACTAACAGGGGCGAACACTGAAGCTTTCTTT,CASSLLTGANTEAFF
.,TRBJ2-7,TRBD2,TRBV20-1,TGCAGTGCCGGGGGGCTAGCGGGAGGATTTCGGGGCGAGCAGTACTTC,CSAGGLAGGFRGEQYF
once,TRBJ2-1,TRBD1,TRBV5-1,TGCGCCAGCAGCTTGGGCCCCCCCGGGACAGCCAATGAGCAGTTCTTC,CASSLGPPGTANEQFF
many,TRBJ2-1,TRBD1,TRBV5-1,TGCGCCAGCAGCTTGGGGGGGACAGGGGCCAATGAGCAGTTCTTC,CASSLGGTGANEQFF
.,TRBJ2-5,TRBD2,TRBV6-1,TGTGCCAGCAGTGAGCAGACTAGCCTTGCGGAGACCCAGTACTTC,CASSEQTSLAETQYF
.,TRBJ2-7,.,TRBV9,TGTGCCAGCAGCGTAGGGGGACGGGTGAACGAGCAGTACTTC,CASSVGGRVNEQYF
few,TRBJ2-7,.,TRBV28,TGTGCCAGCAGTCCGTTCTCCGGGAACTCCTACGAGCAGTACTTC,CASSPFSGNSYEQYF
.,TRBJ2-2,.,TRBV5-6,TGTGCCAGCAGCTTGGTAACCGGTTTCAACACCGGGGAGCTGTTTTTT,CASSLVTGFNTGELFF
.,TRBJ2-1,.,TRBV18,TGTGCCAGCTCATCACTTTCAGTCCGGGATGAGCAGTTCTTC,CASSSLSVRDEQFF
few,TRBJ2-1,.,TRBV27,TGTGCCAGCAGTTTAGGCGGGTACTCCTACAATGAGCAGTTCTTC,CASSLGGYSYNEQFF
.,TRBJ2-3,.,TRBV4-2,TGTGCCAGCAGCCTGCAAATACGGGGTCCAGATACGCAGTATTTT,CASSLQIRGPDTQYF
.,TRBJ2-3,.,TRBV5-1,TGCGCCAGCAGCTTGCCGGGGGCGGGCACAGATACGCAGTATTTT,CASSLPGAGTDTQYF
few,TRBJ2-2,.,TRBV12-5,TGTGCTAGTGGTTCCGGACAGCGCCCCGGGGAGCTGTTTTTT,CASGSGQRPGELFF
.,TRBJ2-1,.,TRBV10-3,TGTGCCTGCAGCCGCCAGCTCCCACGGACACACGATGAGCAGTTCTTC,CACSRQLPRTHDEQFF
.,TRBJ1-1,.,TRBV7-9,TGTGCCAGCAGCCCAAGGTGGGCAGGGGAAGCTTTCTTT,CASSPRWAGEAFF
few,TRBJ1-6,.,TRBV12-3/TRBV12-4,TGTGCCAGCAGTTTAGCCGGCACCTATAATTCACCCCTCCACTTT,CASSLAGTYNSPLHF
few,TRBJ2-7,.,TRBV7-2,TGTGCCAGCAGCTTAGGGGACGGAGGCTACGAGCAGTACTTC,CASSLGDGGYEQYF
.,TRBJ2-7,TRBD1,TRBV28,TGTGCCAGCAGGAAAGGACAGGGCTCCTACGAGCAGTACTTC,CASRKGQGSYEQYF